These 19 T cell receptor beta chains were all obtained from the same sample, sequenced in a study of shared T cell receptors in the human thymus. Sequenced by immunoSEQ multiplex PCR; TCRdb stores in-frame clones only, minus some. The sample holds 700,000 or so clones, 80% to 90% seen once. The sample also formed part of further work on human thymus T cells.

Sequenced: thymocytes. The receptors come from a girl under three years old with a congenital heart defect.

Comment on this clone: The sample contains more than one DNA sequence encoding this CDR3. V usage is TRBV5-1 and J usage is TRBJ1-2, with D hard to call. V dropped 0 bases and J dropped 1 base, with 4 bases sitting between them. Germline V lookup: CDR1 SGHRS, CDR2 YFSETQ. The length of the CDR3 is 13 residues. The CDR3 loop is CASSLGDNYGYTF. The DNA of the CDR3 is TGCGCCAGCAGCTTGGGAGATAACTATGGCTACACCTTC. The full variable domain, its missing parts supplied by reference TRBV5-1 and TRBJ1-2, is KAGVTQTPRYLIKTRGQQVTLSCSPISGHRSVSWYQQTPGQGLQFLFEYFSETQRNKGNFPGRFSGRQFSNSRSEMNVSTLELGDSALYLCASSLGDNYGYTFGSGTRLTVV.

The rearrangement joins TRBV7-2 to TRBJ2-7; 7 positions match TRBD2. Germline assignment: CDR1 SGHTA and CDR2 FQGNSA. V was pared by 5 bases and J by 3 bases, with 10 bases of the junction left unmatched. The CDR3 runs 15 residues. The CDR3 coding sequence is TGTGCCAGCAGCCAATACGGGACTACCAACTACGAGCAGTACTTC. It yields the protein CASSQYGTTNYEQYF.

The CDR3 is CASSNHRGLTEAFF. DNA of the CDR3: TGCGCCAGCAGCAATCACAGGGGACTCACTGAAGCTTTCTTT. The chain joins TRBV5-1 to TRBJ1-1; TRBD1 agrees at 7 bases. The germline V gene has CDR1 SGHRS and CDR2 YFSETQ. The CDR3 consists of 14 residues. V lost 4 bases to trimming and J lost 4 bases; unmatched junction nucleotides: 7.

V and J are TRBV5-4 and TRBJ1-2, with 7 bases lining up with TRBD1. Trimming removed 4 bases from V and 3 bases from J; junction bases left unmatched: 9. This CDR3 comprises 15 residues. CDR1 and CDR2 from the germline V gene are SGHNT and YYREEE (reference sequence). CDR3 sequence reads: CASSPWRDRDYGYTF. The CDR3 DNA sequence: TGTGCCAGCAGCCCCTGGAGGGACAGAGACTATGGCTACACCTTC. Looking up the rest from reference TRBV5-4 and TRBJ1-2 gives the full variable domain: ETGVTQSPTHLIKTRGQQVTLRCSSQSGHNTVSWYQQALGQGPQFIFQYYREEENGRGNFPPRFSGLQFPNYSSELNVNALELDDSALYLCASSPWRDRDYGYTFGSGTRLTVV.

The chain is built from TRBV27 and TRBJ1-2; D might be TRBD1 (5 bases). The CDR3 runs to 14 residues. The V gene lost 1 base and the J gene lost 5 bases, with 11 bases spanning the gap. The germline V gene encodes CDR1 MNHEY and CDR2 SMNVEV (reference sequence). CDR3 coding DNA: TGTGCCAGCAGTTTATATGGGGGGACTTATGGCTACACCTTC. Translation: CASSLYGGTYGYTF.

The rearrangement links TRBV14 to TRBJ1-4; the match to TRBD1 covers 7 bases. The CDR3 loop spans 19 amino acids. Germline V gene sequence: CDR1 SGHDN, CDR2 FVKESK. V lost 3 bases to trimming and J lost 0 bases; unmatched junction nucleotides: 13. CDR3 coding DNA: TGTGCCAGCAGCCATCCTCGACAGGGAAGGGACTCAACTAATGAAAAACTGTTTTTT. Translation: CASSHPRQGRDSTNEKLFF.

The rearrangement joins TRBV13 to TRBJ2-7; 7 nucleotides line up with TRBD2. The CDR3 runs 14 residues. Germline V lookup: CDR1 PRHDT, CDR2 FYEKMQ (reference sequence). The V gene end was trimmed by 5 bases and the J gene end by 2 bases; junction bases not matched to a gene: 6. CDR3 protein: CASSGGGEPYEQYF. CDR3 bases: TGTGCCAGCAGCGGGGGGGGTGAGCCCTACGAGCAGTACTTC.

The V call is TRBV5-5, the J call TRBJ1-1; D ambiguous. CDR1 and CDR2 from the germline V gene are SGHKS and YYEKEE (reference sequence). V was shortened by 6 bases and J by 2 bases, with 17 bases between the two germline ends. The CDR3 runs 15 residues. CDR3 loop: CASTLWRPKNTEAFF. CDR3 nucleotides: TGTGCCAGCACCCTGTGGAGACCCAAAAACACTGAAGCTTTCTTT.

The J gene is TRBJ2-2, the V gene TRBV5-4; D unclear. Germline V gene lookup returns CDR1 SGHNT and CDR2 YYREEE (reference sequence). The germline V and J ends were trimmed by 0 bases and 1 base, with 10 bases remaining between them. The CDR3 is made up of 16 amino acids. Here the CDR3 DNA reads TGTGCCAGCAGCTTGGTGGCAGGTCAGAACACCGGGGAGCTGTTTTTT. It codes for CASSLVAGQNTGELFF.

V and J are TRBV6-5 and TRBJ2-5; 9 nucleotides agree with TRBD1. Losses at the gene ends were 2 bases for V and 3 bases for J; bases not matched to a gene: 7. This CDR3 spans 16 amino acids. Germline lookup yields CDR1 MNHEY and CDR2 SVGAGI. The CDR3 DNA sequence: TGTGCCAGCAGTTACCCCCCGGGACAGGGAGAAGAGACCCAGTACTTC. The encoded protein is CASSYPPGQGEETQYF.

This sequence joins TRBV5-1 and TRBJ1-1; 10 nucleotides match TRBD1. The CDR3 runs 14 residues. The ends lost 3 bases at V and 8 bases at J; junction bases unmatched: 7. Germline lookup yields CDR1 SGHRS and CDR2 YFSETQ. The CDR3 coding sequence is TGCGCCAGCAGCTCGACAGGGGGCGAAAGGGAAGCTTTCTTT. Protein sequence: CASSSTGGEREAFF.

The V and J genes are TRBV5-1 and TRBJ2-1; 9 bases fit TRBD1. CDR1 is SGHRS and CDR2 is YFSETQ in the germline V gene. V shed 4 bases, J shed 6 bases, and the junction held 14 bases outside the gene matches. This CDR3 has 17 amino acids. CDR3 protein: CASSLEEPGQGSNEQFF. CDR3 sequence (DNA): TGCGCCAGCAGCCTGGAGGAACCGGGACAGGGAAGCAATGAGCAGTTCTTC.

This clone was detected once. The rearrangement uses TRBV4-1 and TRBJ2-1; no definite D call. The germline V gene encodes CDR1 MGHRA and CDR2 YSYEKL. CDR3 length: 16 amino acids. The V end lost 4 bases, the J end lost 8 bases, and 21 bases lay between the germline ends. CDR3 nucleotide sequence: TGCGCCAGCAGCCGTCGACTGCTCGCCGGTAGCCATGAGCAGTTCTTC. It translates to CASSRRLLAGSHEQFF.

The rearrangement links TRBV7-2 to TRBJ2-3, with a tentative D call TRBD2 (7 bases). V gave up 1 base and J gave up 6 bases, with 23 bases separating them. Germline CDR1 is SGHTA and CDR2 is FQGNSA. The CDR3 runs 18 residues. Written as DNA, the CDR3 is TGTGCCAGCAGCTTAGATCGAGGGGGGGTGGGCCATAAGGATACGCAGTATTTT. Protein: CASSLDRGGVGHKDTQYF.

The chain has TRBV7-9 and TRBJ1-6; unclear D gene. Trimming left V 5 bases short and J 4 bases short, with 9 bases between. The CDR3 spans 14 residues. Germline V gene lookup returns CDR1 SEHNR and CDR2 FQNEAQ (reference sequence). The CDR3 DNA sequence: TGTGCCAGCAGCACAACAGAGTATAATTCACCCCTCCACTTT. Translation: CASSTTEYNSPLHF.

DNA for the CDR3: TGTGCCAGCAGCTCTCAACCAGACAGGGGGAACACTGAAGCTTTCTTT. It translates to CASSSQPDRGNTEAFF. This chain connects TRBV7-6 to TRBJ1-1, with 8 nucleotides matching TRBD1. V shed 4 bases, J shed 1 base, and the junction held 8 bases outside the gene matches. Germline CDR1 reads SGHVS; CDR2 reads FNYEAQ. The CDR3 runs to 16 residues. The full variable domain, completed using reference TRBV7-6 and TRBJ1-1, is GAGVSQSPRYKVTKRGQDVALRCDPISGHVSLYWYRQALGQGPEFLTYFNYEAQQDKSGLPNDRFSAERPEGSISTLTIQRTEQRDSAMYRCASSSQPDRGNTEAFFGQGTRLTVV.

CDR3 amino acids: CASSRREGRTNYGYTF. In nucleotides, the CDR3 is TGTGCCAGCAGCCGACGGGAGGGTAGGACGAACTATGGCTACACCTTC. The chain is built from TRBV7-2 and TRBJ1-2; the D is unclear. Trimming left V 5 bases short and J 2 bases short, with 18 bases between. CDR3 length: 16 amino acids. Germline assignment: CDR1 SGHTA and CDR2 FQGNSA.

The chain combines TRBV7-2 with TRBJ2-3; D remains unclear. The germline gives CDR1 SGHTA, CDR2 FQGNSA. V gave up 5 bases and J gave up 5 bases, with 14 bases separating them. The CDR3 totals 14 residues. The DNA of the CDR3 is TGTGCCAGCAGCAAAAACTCCAACGGAGATACGCAGTATTTT. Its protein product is CASSKNSNGDTQYF.

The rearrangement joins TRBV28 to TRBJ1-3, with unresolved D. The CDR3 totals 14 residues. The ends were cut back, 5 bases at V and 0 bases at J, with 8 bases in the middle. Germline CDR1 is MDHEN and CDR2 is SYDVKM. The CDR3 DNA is TGTGCCAGCAGTAGTGCGCTCTCTGGAAACACCATATATTTT. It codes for CASSSALSGNTIYF.